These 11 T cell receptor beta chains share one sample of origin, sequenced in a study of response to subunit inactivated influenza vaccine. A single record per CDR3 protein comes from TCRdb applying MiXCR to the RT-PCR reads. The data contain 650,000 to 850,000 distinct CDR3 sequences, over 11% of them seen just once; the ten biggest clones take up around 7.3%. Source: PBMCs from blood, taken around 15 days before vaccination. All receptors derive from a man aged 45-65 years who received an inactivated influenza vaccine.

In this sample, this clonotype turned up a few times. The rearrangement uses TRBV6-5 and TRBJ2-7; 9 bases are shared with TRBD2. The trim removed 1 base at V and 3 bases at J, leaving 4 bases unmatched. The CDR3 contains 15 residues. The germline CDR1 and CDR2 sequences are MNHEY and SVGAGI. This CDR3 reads CASSYYPSGNYEQYF. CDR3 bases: TGTGCCAGCAGTTACTATCCTAGCGGGAACTACGAGCAGTACTTC.

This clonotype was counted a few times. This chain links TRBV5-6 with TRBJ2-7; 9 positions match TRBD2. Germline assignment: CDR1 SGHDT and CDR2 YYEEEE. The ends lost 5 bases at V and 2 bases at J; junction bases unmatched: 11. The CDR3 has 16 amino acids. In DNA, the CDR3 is TGTGCCAGCAGTCGCTTGGTGACTAGCGGCCCCTACGAGCAGTACTTC. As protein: CASSRLVTSGPYEQYF.

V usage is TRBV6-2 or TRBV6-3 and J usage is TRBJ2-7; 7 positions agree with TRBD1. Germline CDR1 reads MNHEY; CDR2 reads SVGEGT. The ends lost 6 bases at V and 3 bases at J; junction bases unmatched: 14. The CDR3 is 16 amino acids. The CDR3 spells CASRRPGQKNSYEQYF. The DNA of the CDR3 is TGTGCCAGCAGACGACCGGGACAGAAAAATAGCTACGAGCAGTACTTC.

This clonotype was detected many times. CDR3 loop: CASSPSLNTGELFF. CDR3 DNA sequence: TGTGCCAGCAGCCCGTCCTTAAACACCGGGGAGCTGTTTTTT. J is TRBJ2-2 and V is TRBV12-3 or TRBV12-4, with D hard to call. This CDR3 is 14 amino acids long. The V gene lost 6 bases and the J gene lost 2 bases, with 10 bases spanning the gap.

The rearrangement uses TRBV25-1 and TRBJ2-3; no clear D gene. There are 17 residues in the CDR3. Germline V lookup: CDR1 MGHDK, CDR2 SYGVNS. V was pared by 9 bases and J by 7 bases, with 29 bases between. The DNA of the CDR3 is TGTGCCAGTAGCCCGAGTGGAGTCAGCCTACTCATGTATACGCAGTATTTT. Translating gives CASSPSGVSLLMYTQYF.

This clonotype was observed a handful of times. The CDR3, as DNA: TGTGCCAGCAGTTACACCCTGGACAGGGCGGCCCGGGCACAGCCCCAGCATTTT. Its protein is CASSYTLDRAARAQPQHF. V gene TRBV6-2 or TRBV6-3 combines with J gene TRBJ1-5; 8 nucleotides agree with TRBD1. The CDR3 extends over 18 amino acids. V shed 2 bases, J shed 7 bases, and the junction held 16 bases outside the gene matches. Germline V gene lookup returns CDR1 MNHEY and CDR2 SVGEGT.

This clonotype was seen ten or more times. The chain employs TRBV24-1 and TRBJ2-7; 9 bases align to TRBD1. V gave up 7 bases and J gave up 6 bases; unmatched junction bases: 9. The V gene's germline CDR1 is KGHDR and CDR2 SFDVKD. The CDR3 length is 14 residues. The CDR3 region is CATRGTGSAREQYF. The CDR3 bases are TGTGCCACCAGGGGGACAGGGTCAGCTCGCGAGCAGTACTTC.

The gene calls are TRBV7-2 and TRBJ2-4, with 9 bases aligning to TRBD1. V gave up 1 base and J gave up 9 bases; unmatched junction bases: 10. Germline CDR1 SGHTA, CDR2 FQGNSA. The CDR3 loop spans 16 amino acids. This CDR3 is CASSLGTGEASGIQYF. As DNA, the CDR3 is TGTGCCAGCAGCTTAGGGACAGGGGAGGCTTCTGGCATTCAGTACTTC. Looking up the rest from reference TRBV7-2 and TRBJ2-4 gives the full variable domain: GAGVSQSPSNKVTEKGKDVELRCDPISGHTALYWYRQSLGQGLEFLIYFQGNSAPDKSGLPSDRFSAERTGGSVSTLTIQRTQQEDSAVYLCASSLGTGEASGIQYFGAGTRLSVL.

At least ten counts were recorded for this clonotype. CDR3 coding DNA: TGTGCCAGCAGTTTATCCGGGAACCCCTACGAGCAGTACTTC. This encodes CASSLSGNPYEQYF. The V gene is TRBV28, the J gene TRBJ2-7, with D possibly being TRBD2 (5 bases). CDR3 size: 14 residues. V was clipped by 1 base and J by 2 bases, with 9 bases between them. CDR1 and CDR2 (germline): MDHEN, SYDVKM.

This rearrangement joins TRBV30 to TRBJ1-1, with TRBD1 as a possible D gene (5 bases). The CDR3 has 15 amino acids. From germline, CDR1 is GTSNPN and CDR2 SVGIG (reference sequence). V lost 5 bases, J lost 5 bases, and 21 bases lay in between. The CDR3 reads CAWGEGTRRGTEAFF. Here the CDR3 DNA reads TGTGCCTGGGGCGAGGGCACCCGGCGGGGGACTGAAGCTTTCTTT.

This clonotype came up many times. Here the CDR3 reads CASSQGRPSSFSYNEQFF. CDR3 DNA: TGTGCCAGCAGTCAAGGCAGGCCTTCCTCCTTCTCCTACAATGAGCAGTTCTTC. The rearrangement joins TRBV11-1 to TRBJ2-1, with D unclear. V lost 6 bases to trimming and J lost 0 bases, with 21 bases between them. Germline lookup yields CDR1 SGHAT and CDR2 FQDESV (reference sequence). This CDR3 comprises 18 residues.